This T cell receptor (beta chain) is from a study of PD-1 blockade in classical Hodgkin lymphoma (TCRdb year 2020). Background for the entire study: Nivolumab dosing was 3 mg/kg intravenously every 2 weeks, continuing until either disease progression or unacceptable toxicity. To define a peripheral blood immune signature of response to PD-1 blockade in classical Hodgkin lymphoma, the study combined TCR beta sequencing with CyTOF. Study-wide findings and limitations: The study covered only a single clinical trial cohort, and the causes of the repertoire differences, possibly disease activity or prior therapy, were still not defined. Baseline TCR diversity was reported as lower in newly diagnosed patients than in healthy donors, and lower still in relapsed/refractory patients. By C4D1, a significant rise was seen in CD4+ TCR diversity but not in CD8+ TCR diversity (p=0.0027 vs p=0.16), and the rise was most apparent among complete responders (p=0.02). Trial patients with a complete response had baseline diversity similar to that of newly diagnosed patients, while partial responders and progressors had significantly lower diversity. Patients starting nivolumab less than 1 year after ASCT had lower diversity and were excluded from later analyses to avoid confounding by immune reconstitution.

Only a few counts were recorded for this clone. No antigen is known for it. Within one base of it there is no much larger clone, and no base qualities were kept. Genomic DNA was isolated using the Qiagen DNeasy kit from unsorted PBMCs as well as from negatively selected CD4+ and CD8+ fractions. TCR beta CDR3 regions were subjected to amplification by immunoSEQ multiplex PCR with primers that anneal to V and J segments. A synthetic immune receptor repertoire was used to minimize amplification bias, and any remaining bias was removed computationally after sequencing. The authors processed their data as follows. Repertoire diversity was quantified as the Shannon entropy index using custom Python scripts. Unsorted, CD4+ and CD8+ repertoires were analyzed separately, except for combined analyses in which CD4+ and CD8+ sequences were merged in silico. A clone was considered expanded if an increase in frequency of at least 2-fold after treatment relative to C1D1 was found, and a pseudocount of 0.5 was applied to clones undetected at baseline. Clones with 0 or 1 copy at C1D1 were classified as singleton clones, and clones with 2 or more copies were classified as non-singleton clones. By matching protein sequences in sorted samples from the same patient, clones expanded in unsorted samples were annotated as CD4+, CD8+ or unknown. Wilcoxon tests on paired samples were used to test changes in diversity from C1D1 to C4D1. The immuneACCESS repertoire file appears here via TCRdb, limited to in-frame rearrangements. These files lack a portion of the clones; in checked studies, under half of the deficit traces to unresolved V genes, and the cause of the others is not known. That table gives V, J and clone size, and the DNA gave D and trimming. The sample records tens of thousands of clones, about 82% of which are singletons. Jointly, the top ten make up approximately 10% of the sample.

CDR1 SGHRS and CDR2 YFSETQ were looked up in the germline V gene. Unmatched junction bases come to 7, with V trimmed by 4 bases and J by 1 base. Counted from cysteine to phenylalanine, this CDR3 has 15 amino acids. The CDR3 DNA has 45 bases and is translated from base 1. Explained via the paper, the time point label denotes: cycle 1 day 1 (C1D1), immediately before nivolumab initiation. Relapse after autologous stem cell transplantation had occurred in all trial patients, and cohorts A, B and C were distinguished by prior brentuximab vedotin exposure. The trial cohort comprised a few dozen patients with relapsed/refractory classical Hodgkin lymphoma whose best overall responses were complete response, partial response or progressive disease. In the multi-cohort phase II CheckMate 205 trial, trial patients received single-agent nivolumab. An independent review committee assessed best overall response by applying the 2007 International Working Group response criteria. Trial PBMCs were obtained immediately prior to nivolumab initiation (C1D1) and on therapy at cycle 2 day 1 and cycle 4 day 1. Peripheral blood was collected in 8 mL Vacutainer Cell Preparation Tubes, from which PBMCs were isolated by centrifugation and then cryopreserved.

This TCR came from a human donor with classical Hodgkin lymphoma. The specimen was peripheral blood mononuclear cells (PBMCs), collected at baseline. The receptor chain draws on TRBV5-1 and TRBJ2-5; the junction holds 7 bases that match TRBD2. The nucleotide sequence is TGCGCCAGCAGCCCGGGACTAACCCTCCAAGAGACCCAGTACTTC. It translates to CASSPGLTLQETQYF.